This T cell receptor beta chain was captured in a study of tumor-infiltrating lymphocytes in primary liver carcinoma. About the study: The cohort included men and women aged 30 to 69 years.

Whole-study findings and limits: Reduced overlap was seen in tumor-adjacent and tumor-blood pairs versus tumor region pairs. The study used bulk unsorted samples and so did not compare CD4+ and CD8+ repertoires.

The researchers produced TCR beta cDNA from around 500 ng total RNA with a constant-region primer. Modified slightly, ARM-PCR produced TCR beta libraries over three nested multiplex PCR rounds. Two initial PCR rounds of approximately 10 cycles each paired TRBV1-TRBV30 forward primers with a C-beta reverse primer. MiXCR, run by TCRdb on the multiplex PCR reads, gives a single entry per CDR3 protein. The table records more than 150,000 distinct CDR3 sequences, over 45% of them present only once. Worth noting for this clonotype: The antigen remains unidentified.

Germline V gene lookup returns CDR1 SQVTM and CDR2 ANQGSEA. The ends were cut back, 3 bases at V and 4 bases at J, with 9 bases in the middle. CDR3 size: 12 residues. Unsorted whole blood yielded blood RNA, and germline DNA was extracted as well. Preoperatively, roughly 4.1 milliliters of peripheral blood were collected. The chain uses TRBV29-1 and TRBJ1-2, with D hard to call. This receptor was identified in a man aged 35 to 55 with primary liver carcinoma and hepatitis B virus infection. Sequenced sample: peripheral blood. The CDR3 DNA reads TGCAGCGTTGAGGGTCTGAGCTATGGCTACACCTTC. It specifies CSVEGLSYGYTF.